This T cell receptor (beta chain) was identified during a study of T cells in Graves' hyperthyroidism and ophthalmopathy. The sample holds many counts of this clonotype. Deletions cut 3 bases from V and 2 bases from J, with 11 bases between. Germline lookup yields CDR1 SGHDT and CDR2 YYEEEE. This CDR3 comprises 14 residues. Amplification yielded TCR beta CDR3 regions, with RNA transcripts as the source. HTBI primers drove first-round RT-PCR of the TCR CDR3. TCRdb redid the calling of the multiplex PCR reads with MiXCR, one entry per CDR3 protein. The sample consists of approximately 510,000 distinct CDR3 sequences, less than 25% of them appearing once.

V gene TRBV5-6 combines with J gene TRBJ2-5; D tentatively fits TRBD1 or TRBD2 (5 bases each). The sequence was obtained from a man aged 18 to 30 with Graves' hyperthyroidism. Sequenced input: blood. The CDR3 nucleotides are TGTGCCAGCAGCTATCGGGACGGACAAGAGACCCAGTACTTC. This encodes CASSYRDGQETQYF.